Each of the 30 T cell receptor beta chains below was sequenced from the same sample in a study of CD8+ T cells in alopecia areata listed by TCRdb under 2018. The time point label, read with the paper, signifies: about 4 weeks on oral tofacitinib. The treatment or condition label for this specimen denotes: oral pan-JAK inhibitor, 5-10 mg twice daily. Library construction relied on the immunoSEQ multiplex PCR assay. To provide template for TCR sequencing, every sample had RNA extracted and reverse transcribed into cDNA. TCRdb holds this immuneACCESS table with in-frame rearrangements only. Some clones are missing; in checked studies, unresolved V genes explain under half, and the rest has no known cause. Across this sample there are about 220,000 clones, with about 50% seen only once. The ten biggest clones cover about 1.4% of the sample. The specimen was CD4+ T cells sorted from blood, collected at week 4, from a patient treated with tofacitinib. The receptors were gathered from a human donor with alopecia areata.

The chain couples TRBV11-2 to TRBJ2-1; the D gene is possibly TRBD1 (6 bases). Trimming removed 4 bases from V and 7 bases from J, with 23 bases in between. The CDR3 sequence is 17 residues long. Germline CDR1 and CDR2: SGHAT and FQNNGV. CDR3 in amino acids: CASSSPLPGQGWNEQFF. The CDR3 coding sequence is TGTGCCAGCAGCTCTCCGCTGCCGGGACAAGGGTGGAATGAGCAGTTCTTC.

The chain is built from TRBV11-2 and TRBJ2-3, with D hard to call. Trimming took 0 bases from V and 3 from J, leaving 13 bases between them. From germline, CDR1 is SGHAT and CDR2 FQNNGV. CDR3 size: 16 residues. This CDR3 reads CASSLDTNFITDTQYF. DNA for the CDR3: TGTGCCAGCAGCTTAGATACAAACTTCATTACAGATACGCAGTATTTT.

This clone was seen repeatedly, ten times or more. The CDR3 reads CASSQEVGTVPNTGELFF. CDR3 coding DNA: TGCGCCAGCAGCCAAGAGGTCGGGACAGTTCCGAACACCGGGGAGCTGTTTTTT. V is TRBV4-3 and J is TRBJ2-2; 7 bases align to TRBD1. The CDR3 runs to 18 residues. J lost 0 bases, V lost 0 bases, and 7 bases had no gene match. Germline V gene sequence: CDR1 LGHNA, CDR2 YSLEER.

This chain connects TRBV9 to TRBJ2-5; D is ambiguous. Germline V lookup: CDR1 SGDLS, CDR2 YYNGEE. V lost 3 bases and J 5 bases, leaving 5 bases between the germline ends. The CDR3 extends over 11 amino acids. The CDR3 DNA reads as TGTGCCAGCAGCGCCGACGAGACCCAGTACTTC. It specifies CASSADETQYF. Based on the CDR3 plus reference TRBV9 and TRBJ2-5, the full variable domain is DSGVTQTPKHLITATGQRVTLRCSPRSGDLSVYWYQQSLDQGLQFLIQYYNGEERAKGNILERFSAQQFPDLHSELNLSSLELGDSALYFCASSADETQYFGPGTRLLVL.

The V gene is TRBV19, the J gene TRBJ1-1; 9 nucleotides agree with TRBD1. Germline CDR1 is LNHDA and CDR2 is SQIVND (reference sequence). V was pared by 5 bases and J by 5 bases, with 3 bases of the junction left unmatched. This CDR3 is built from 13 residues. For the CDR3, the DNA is TGTGCCAGTAGTTCCGACAGGGGGACTGAAGCTTTCTTT. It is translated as CASSSDRGTEAFF.

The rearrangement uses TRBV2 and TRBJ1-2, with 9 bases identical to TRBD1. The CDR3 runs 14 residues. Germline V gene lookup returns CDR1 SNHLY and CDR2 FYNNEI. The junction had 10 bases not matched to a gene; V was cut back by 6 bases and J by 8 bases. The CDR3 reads CASRGTGSFKGYTF. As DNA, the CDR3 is TGTGCCAGCAGAGGGACAGGGTCGTTCAAAGGCTACACCTTC.

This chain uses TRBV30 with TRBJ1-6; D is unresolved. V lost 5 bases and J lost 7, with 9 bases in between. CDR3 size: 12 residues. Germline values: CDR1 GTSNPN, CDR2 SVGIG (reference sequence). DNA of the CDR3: TGTGCCTGGGGCAAGGACAATTCACCCCTCCACTTT. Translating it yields CAWGKDNSPLHF.

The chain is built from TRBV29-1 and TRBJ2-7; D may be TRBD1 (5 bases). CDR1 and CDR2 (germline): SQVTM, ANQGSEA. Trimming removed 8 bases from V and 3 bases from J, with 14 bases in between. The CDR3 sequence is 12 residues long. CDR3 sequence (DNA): TGCAGCCCCCCGGACACATACTACGAGCAGTACTTC. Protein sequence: CSPPDTYYEQYF.

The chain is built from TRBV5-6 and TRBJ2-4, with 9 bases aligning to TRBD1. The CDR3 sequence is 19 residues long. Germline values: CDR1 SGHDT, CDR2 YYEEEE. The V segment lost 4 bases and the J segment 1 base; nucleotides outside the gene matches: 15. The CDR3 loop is CASSAVPGQGAAAKNIQYF. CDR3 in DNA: TGTGCCAGCAGCGCTGTCCCGGGACAGGGTGCGGCGGCCAAAAACATTCAGTACTTC.

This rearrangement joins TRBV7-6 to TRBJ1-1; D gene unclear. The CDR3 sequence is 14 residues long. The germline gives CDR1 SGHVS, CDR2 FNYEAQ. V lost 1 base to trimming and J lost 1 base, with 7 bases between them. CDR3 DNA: TGTGCCAGCAGCTTAGGAACGAAGAACACTGAAGCTTTCTTT. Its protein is CASSLGTKNTEAFF.

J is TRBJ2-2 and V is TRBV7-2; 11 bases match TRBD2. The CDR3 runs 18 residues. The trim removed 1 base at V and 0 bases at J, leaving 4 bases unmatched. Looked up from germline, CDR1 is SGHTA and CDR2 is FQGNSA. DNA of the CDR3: TGTGCCAGCAGCTTAGTTCTAGCGGGGGGTCCGAACACCGGGGAGCTGTTTTTT. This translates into CASSLVLAGGPNTGELFF.

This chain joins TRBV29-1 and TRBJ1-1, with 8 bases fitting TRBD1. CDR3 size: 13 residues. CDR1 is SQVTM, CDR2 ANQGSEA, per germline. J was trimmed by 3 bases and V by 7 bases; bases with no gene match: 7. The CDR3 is CSGAGGWDTEAFF. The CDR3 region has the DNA TGCAGCGGAGCAGGGGGCTGGGACACTGAAGCTTTCTTT.

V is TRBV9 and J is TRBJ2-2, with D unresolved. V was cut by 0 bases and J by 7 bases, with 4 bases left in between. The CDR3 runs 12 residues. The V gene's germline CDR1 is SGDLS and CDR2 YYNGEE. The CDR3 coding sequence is TGTGCCAGCAGCGTAGCAAACGGGGAGCTGTTTTTT. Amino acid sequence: CASSVANGELFF.

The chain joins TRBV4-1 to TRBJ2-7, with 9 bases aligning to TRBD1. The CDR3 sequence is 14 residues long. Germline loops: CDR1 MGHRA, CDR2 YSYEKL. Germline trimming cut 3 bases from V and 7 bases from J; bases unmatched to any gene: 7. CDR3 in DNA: TGCGCCAGCAGCCAGGGACAGGGCCCCTGGGAGCAGTACTTC. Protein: CASSQGQGPWEQYF.

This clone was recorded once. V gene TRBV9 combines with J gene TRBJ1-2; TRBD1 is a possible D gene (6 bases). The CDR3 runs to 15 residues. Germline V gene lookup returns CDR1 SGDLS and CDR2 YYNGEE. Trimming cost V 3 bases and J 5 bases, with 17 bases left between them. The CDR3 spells CASSAQPTGKYGYTF. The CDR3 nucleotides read TGTGCCAGCAGCGCGCAACCCACAGGGAAATATGGCTACACCTTC.

This CDR3 reads CASSPRDYSYEQYF. DNA for the CDR3: TGTGCCAGCAGCCCTCGGGACTATTCCTACGAGCAGTACTTC. The chain employs TRBV11-1 and TRBJ2-7, with 7 bases aligning to TRBD2. Germline CDR1 reads SGHAT; CDR2 reads FQDESV (reference sequence). V was pared by 5 bases and J by 1 base, with 5 bases of the junction left unmatched. CDR3 length equals 14 residues.

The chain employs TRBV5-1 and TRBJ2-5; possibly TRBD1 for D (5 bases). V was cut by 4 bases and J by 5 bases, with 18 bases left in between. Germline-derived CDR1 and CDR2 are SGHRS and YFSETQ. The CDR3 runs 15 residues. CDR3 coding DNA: TGCGCCAGCAGCACCACCCCAGGGCTGGGGGAGACCCAGTACTTC. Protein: CASSTTPGLGETQYF.

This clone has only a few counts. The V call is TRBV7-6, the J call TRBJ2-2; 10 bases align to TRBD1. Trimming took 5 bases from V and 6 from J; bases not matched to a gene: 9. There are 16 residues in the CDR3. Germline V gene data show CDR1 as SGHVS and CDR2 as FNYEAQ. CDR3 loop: CASSLRQGARAGELFF. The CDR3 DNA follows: TGTGCCAGCAGCCTCCGACAGGGGGCTAGGGCCGGGGAGCTGTTTTTT.

In DNA, the CDR3 is TGTGCCAGCAGCCCGTCAAGGGTGGCTAACTATGGCTACACCTTC. Its translation is CASSPSRVANYGYTF. The chain recombines TRBV7-2 with TRBJ1-2; no reliable D call. CDR1 and CDR2 from the germline V gene are SGHTA and FQGNSA. The CDR3 consists of 15 residues. V lost 5 bases to trimming and J lost 0 bases, with 13 bases between them.

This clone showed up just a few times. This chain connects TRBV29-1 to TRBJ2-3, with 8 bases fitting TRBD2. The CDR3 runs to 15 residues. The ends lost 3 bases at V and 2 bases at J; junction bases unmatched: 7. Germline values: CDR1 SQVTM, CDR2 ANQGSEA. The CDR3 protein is CSVESVGGATDTQYF. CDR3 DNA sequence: TGCAGCGTTGAGTCCGTCGGGGGGGCCACAGATACGCAGTATTTT.

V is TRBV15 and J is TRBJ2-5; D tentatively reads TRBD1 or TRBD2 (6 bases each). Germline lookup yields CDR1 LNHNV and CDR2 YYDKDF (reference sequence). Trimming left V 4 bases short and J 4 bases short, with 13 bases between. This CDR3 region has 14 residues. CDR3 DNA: TGTGCCACCAGCATTAGACTAGGGGGAGAGACCCAGTACTTC. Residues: CATSIRLGGETQYF.

The DNA of the CDR3 is TGCAGCGTTGCTAAGGCGCAGGGTGGCTACACCTTC. It is translated as CSVAKAQGGYTF. V usage is TRBV29-1 and J usage is TRBJ1-2, with D possibly matching TRBD1 (5 bases). Deletions cut 4 bases from V and 7 bases from J, with 13 bases between. CDR1 and CDR2 from the germline V gene are SQVTM and ANQGSEA. The CDR3 consists of 12 residues.

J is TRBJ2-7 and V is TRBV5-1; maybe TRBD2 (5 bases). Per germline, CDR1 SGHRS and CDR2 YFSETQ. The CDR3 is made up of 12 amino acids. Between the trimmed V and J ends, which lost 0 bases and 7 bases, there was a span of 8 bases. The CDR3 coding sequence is TGCGCCAGCAGCTTGGAGAGGGAAGAGCAGTACTTC. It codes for CASSLEREEQYF.

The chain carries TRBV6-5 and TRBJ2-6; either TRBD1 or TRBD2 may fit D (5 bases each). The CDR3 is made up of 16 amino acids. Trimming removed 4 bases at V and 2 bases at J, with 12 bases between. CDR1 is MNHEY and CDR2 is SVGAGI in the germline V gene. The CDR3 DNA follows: TGTGCCAGCAGTTCAGGGACGGCAACTGGGGCCAACGTCCTGACTTTC. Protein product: CASSSGTATGANVLTF.

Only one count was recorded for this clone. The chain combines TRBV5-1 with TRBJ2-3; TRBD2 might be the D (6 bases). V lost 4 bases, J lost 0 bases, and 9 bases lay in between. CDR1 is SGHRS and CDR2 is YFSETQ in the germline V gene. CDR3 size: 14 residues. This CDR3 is CASSVRGSTDTQYF. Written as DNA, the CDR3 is TGCGCCAGCAGCGTGCGGGGCAGCACAGATACGCAGTATTTT.

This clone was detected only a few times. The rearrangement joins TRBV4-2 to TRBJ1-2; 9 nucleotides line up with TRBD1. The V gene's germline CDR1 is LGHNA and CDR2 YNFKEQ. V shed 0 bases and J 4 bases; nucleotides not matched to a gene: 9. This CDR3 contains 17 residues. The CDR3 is CASSQDRGTGIGYGYTF. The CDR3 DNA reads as TGTGCCAGCAGCCAAGATAGAGGGACAGGGATAGGCTATGGCTACACCTTC.

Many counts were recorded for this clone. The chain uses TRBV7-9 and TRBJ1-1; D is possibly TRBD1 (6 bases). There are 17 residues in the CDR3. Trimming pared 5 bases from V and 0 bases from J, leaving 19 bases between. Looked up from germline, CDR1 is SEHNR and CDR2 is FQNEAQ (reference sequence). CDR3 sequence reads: CASSPTGTSFMNTEAFF. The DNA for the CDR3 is TGTGCCAGCAGCCCTACAGGGACCTCGTTCATGAACACTGAAGCTTTCTTT. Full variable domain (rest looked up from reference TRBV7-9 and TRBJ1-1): DTGVSQNPRHKITKRGQNVTFRCDPISEHNRLYWYRQTLGQGPEFLTYFQNEAQLEKSRLLSDRFSAERPKGSFSTLEIQRTEQGDSAMYLCASSPTGTSFMNTEAFFGQGTRLTVV.

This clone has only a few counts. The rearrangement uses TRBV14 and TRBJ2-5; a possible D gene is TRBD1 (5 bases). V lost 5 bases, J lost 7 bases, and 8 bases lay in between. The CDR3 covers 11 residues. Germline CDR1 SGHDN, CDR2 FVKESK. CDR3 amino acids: CASSSQGTQYF. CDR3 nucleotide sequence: TGTGCCAGCAGCTCCCAGGGGACCCAGTACTTC.

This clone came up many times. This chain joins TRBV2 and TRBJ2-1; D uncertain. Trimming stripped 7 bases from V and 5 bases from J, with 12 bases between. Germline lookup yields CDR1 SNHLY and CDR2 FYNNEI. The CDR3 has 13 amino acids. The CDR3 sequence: CASIQEPNNEQFF. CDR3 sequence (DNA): TGTGCCAGCATTCAGGAGCCAAACAATGAGCAGTTCTTC.

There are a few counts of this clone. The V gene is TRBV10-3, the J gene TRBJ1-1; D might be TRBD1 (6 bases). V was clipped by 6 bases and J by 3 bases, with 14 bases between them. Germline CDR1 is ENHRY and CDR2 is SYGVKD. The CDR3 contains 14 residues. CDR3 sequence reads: CAISEQGGDTEAFF. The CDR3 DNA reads TGTGCCATCAGCGAACAGGGAGGGGACACTGAAGCTTTCTTT.